This TCR beta chain was sequenced for a study of CXCR3-negative and CXCR3-positive naive CD8 T cells. Study conclusions and caveats: With respect to TRBV-TRBJ usage, naive CXCR3-negative and CXCR3-positive cells were similar; memory differed. Hydrophobicity of TRB CDR3s was greater in CXCR3-positive naive cells than in CXCR3-negative naive cells.

Through 5' RACE with UMI labels, the TRB cDNA libraries were prepared. TCRdb processed the 5' RACE reads again and assigns one entry to each CDR3 protein, with no DNA. This repertoire includes 40,000 to 45,000 distinct CDR3 sequences. Of note for this clonotype: Its antigen remains unknown.

Sorts performed in triplicate captured hundreds of thousands of cells each from every CD8+ T cell subset. CD45RO-CCR7+CD27+CD95- marked naive CD8+ T cells. The CDR3 is 14 residues long. CDR1 is ENHRY, CDR2 SYGVKD, per germline. The sequence derives from a human donor in good health. Some clones in this sample may be carry-over from other donors' samples. The chain carries TRBV10-3 and TRBJ2-5; as DNA is missing, the TRBD1 call by TCRdb cannot be tested. The sample comprised naive CXCR3- CD8+ T cells from blood. Indicated subset: CD45RO-CCR7+CD27+CD95- naive CD8+ T cells lacking CXCR3 (TNR3-). The CDR3 sequence is CAISESTFRGTQYF.